These T cell receptor beta chains were read from a single sample in a study of tumor-infiltrating lymphocytes in oesophageal squamous cell carcinoma. Each CDR3 protein gets one entry after TCRdb re-called the PCR reads with MiXCR. The sample carries approximately 19,000 distinct CDR3 sequences, roughly 40% recorded once. Sequencing was performed on normal esophageal tissue next to the tumor. These receptors came from a female donor with esophageal squamous cell carcinoma. Both conserved end residues are part of each CDR3. The D gene is left open where the match is weak. Only some rows state a clone size, as once, few, many or a class for expanded clones.

>NA|NA|TRBJ2-1|TRBV6-2/TRBV6-3
CASSYSDRPLHNEQFF
TGTGCCAGCAGTTACTCCGATCGCCCCCTCCACAATGAGCAGTTCTTC
>TRBD2|few|TRBJ2-5|TRBV9
CASSTGLAPQETQYF
TGTGCCAGCAGCACCGGACTAGCGCCCCAAGAGACCCAGTACTTC
>NA|NA|TRBJ2-1|TRBV7-4
CASSLKIAGFTYNEQFF
TGTGCCAGCAGCTTAAAAATCGCGGGATTCACCTACAATGAGCAGTTCTTC
>TRBD1|NA|TRBJ2-3|TRBV28
CASRTTGPSTDTQYF
TGTGCCAGCAGGACGACAGGGCCTAGCACAGATACGCAGTATTTT
>TRBD2|medium-sized|TRBJ2-7|TRBV10-2
CASSHRIMGGTYEQYF
TGCGCCAGCAGCCACCGGATAATGGGAGGGACCTACGAGCAGTACTTC
>NA|NA|TRBJ2-7|TRBV6-1
CASSLTELKQYF
TGTGCCAGCAGTCTGACCGAGCTAAAGCAGTACTTC
>TRBD1|NA|TRBJ2-4|TRBV10-1
CASSSAGQGTNEQYF
TGCGCCAGCAGTTCAGCGGGACAGGGAACCAATGAGCAGTACTTC
>NA|NA|TRBJ2-5|TRBV7-2
CASSSISTGETQYF
TGTGCCAGCAGCTCTATATCGACCGGAGAGACCCAGTACTTC
>TRBD2|few|TRBJ2-1|TRBV10-2
CASSASGIYNEQFF
TGCGCCAGCAGTGCTAGCGGGATATACAATGAGCAGTTCTTC
>NA|few|TRBJ1-5|TRBV19
CASSFPPRGQPQHF
TGTGCCAGTAGCTTCCCCCCCAGGGGCCAGCCCCAGCATTTT
>NA|NA|TRBJ2-2|TRBV29-1
CSVAWDHFAGELFF
TGCAGCGTTGCATGGGACCATTTTGCCGGGGAGCTGTTTTTT
>NA|many|TRBJ2-7|TRBV5-6
CASSPKDILLYEQYF
TGTGCCAGCAGCCCGAAAGACATCCTTCTATACGAGCAGTACTTC
>NA|many|TRBJ1-3|TRBV6-1
CASRASGNTIYF
TGTGCCAGTAGAGCCTCTGGAAACACCATATATTTT
>NA|NA|TRBJ2-7|TRBV7-4
CASSPANYEQYF
TGTGCCAGCTCACCGGCGAACTACGAGCAGTACTTC
>TRBD1|few|TRBJ2-6|TRBV18
CASSPIGTGLLRANVLTF
TGTGCCAGCTCACCAATCGGGACAGGCCTACTCAGGGCCAACGTCCTGACTTTC
>TRBD1|NA|TRBJ1-1|TRBV27
CASAQGARTGAFF
TGTGCCAGTGCACAGGGGGCGCGGACTGGAGCTTTCTTT
>NA|NA|TRBJ2-1|TRBV10-3
CAISDRGAETQFF
TGTGCCATCAGTGATCGGGGGGCTGAGACCCAGTTCTTC
>NA|many|TRBJ2-1|TRBV25-1
CASSGGAQLDNEQFF
TGTGCCAGCAGTGGAGGGGCCCAGCTCGACAATGAGCAGTTCTTC
>TRBD1|NA|TRBJ2-7|TRBV2
CASRAGGYEQYF
TGTGCCAGCAGGGCAGGGGGCTACGAGCAGTACTTC
>NA|few|TRBJ1-4|TRBV18
CASRTGNEKLFF
TGTGCCAGCCGAACCGGTAATGAAAAACTGTTTTTT
>NA|NA|TRBJ2-5|TRBV6-6
CASSYSEQGFNEQYF
TGTGCCAGCAGTTACTCCGAACAGGGATTCAATGAGCAGTACTTC
>NA|NA|TRBJ1-2|TRBV6-2/TRBV6-3
CASSSGWYYGYTF
TGTGCCAGCAGTTCCGGGTGGTACTATGGCTACACCTTC
>NA|many|TRBJ2-7|TRBV5-1
CASSTGYEQYF
TGCGCCAGCAGCACAGGCTACGAGCAGTACTTC
>TRBD1|many|TRBJ2-1|TRBV19
CASHTGTGSINEQFF
TGTGCCAGTCATACCGGGACAGGGTCAATAAATGAGCAGTTCTTC
>TRBD1|NA|TRBJ2-4|TRBV6-1
CASTTQGEYNEQYF
TGTGCCAGCACCACCCAGGGGGAATACAATGAGCAGTACTTC
>TRBD1|NA|TRBJ1-2|TRBV6-1
CASSEGTGLYGYTF
TGTGCCAGCAGTGAAGGGACAGGCCTCTATGGCTACACCTTC
>NA|NA|TRBJ2-3|TRBV4-3
CASSQDRAVPGNTQYF
TGCGCCAGCAGCCAAGATCGAGCGGTCCCTGGAAATACGCAGTATTTT
>NA|NA|TRBJ2-7|TRBV4-1
CASSPRVPLSLIYEQYF
TGCGCCAGCAGCCCCAGGGTTCCACTCTCCCTTATCTACGAGCAGTACTTC
>TRBD2|once|TRBJ2-5|TRBV11-2
CASSGLAYYNEQYF
TGTGCCAGCAGCGGACTAGCGTACTACAATGAGCAGTACTTC
>NA|medium-sized|TRBJ2-1|TRBV11-2
CASSLDISRNEQFF
TGTGCCAGCAGCTTAGATATTAGTCGAAATGAGCAGTTCTTC
>NA|NA|TRBJ2-5|TRBV28
CASSPPKGQETQYF
TGTGCCAGCAGTCCCCCGAAAGGACAAGAGACCCAGTACTTC
>NA|NA|TRBJ2-5|TRBV14
CASSQDRGTEQETQYF
TGTGCCAGCAGCCAAGATCGGGGGACCGAACAAGAGACCCAGTACTTC
>NA|NA|TRBJ1-2|TRBV20-1
CSAKYGNNYGYTF
TGCAGTGCTAAATACGGAAACAACTATGGCTACACCTTC
>TRBD2|many|TRBJ2-5|TRBV11-1
CASSSGLAGGGQETQYF
TGTGCCAGCAGCTCGGGACTAGCGGGAGGGGGGCAAGAGACCCAGTACTTC
>TRBD1|many|TRBJ2-6|TRBV10-3
CAISPAEGQRTSGANVLTF
TGTGCCATCAGCCCTGCAGAGGGACAGAGGACCTCTGGGGCCAACGTCCTGACTTTC
>NA|NA|TRBJ2-7|TRBV7-8
CASSSRQEYEQYF
TGTGCCAGCAGCTCCAGACAGGAATACGAGCAGTACTTC
>NA|many|TRBJ2-3|TRBV2
CASSTEDTQYF
TGTGCCAGCAGTACGGAGGATACGCAGTATTTT
>NA|NA|TRBJ2-7|TRBV7-4
CASSLGQGIGEQYF
TGTGCCAGCAGCTTAGGTCAGGGGATTGGGGAGCAGTACTTC
>NA|NA|TRBJ2-1|TRBV7-2
CASSLGVGAPNEQFF
TGTGCCAGCAGCTTAGGGGTAGGGGCCCCAAATGAGCAGTTCTTC
>NA|NA|TRBJ2-7|TRBV7-6
CASSLGGGSYEQYF
TGTGCCAGCAGCTTAGGAGGGGGGTCCTACGAGCAGTACTTC
>TRBD1|NA|TRBJ1-4|TRBV11-1
CASSLAPTGPEKLFF
TGTGCCAGCAGCTTAGCCCCGACAGGGCCTGAAAAACTGTTTTTT
>NA|NA|TRBJ1-2|TRBV5-1
CASSLGTFYGYTF
TGCGCCAGCAGCTTGGGGACCTTCTATGGCTACACCTTC
>NA|medium-sized|TRBJ1-1|TRBV10-2
CASKFHGDTEAFF
TGCGCCAGCAAGTTTCACGGAGACACTGAAGCTTTCTTT
>TRBD2|NA|TRBJ2-5|TRBV6-8
CASSRTSGTSTDAQYF
TGTGCCAGCTCGCGGACTAGCGGGACTAGCACAGATGCGCAGTACTTC
>NA|once|TRBJ2-7|TRBV11-2
CASSSNTGVSSYEQYF
TGTGCCAGCAGCTCCAATACCGGGGTTAGCTCCTACGAGCAGTACTTC
>TRBD1|NA|TRBJ2-7|TRBV11-1
CASSSRGTGGTEQYF
TGTGCCAGCAGCTCGCGTGGGACAGGAGGAACCGAGCAGTACTTC
>NA|NA|TRBJ2-5|TRBV7-8
CASSSSGTMRETQYF
TGTGCCAGCAGCTCTTCCGGGACAATGAGGGAGACCCAGTACTTC
>NA|many|TRBJ2-1|TRBV28
CASSLEDLNEQFF
TGTGCCAGCAGTTTAGAGGATTTGAATGAGCAGTTCTTC
>NA|NA|TRBJ2-5|TRBV7-4
CALSGYETQYF
TGTGCCTTATCAGGGTATGAGACCCAGTACTTC
>TRBD1|NA|TRBJ2-5|TRBV7-3
CASSLSGTERGETQYF
TGTGCCAGCAGCTTATCCGGGACAGAGAGGGGAGAGACCCAGTACTTC
>TRBD1|many|TRBJ1-1|TRBV20-1
CSARERDRGITEAFF
TGCAGTGCTAGAGAGAGGGACAGGGGTATCACTGAAGCTTTCTTT
>TRBD2|NA|TRBJ2-7|TRBV6-2/TRBV6-3
CASLRSGRVYEQYF
TGTGCCAGCTTGCGAAGCGGGAGGGTCTACGAGCAGTACTTC
>NA|large|TRBJ2-7|TRBV7-2
CASSSDSSYEQYF
TGTGCCAGCAGCTCGGACAGTTCCTACGAGCAGTACTTC
>TRBD1|NA|TRBJ2-5|TRBV11-1
CASSLTGTGGTDTQYF
TGTGCCAGCAGCTTAACCGGGACAGGGGGCACAGATACGCAGTACTTC
>TRBD2|medium-sized|TRBJ2-1|TRBV6-1
CASSPLRSGSNEQFF
TGTGCCAGCAGTCCGCTACGAAGCGGGAGCAATGAGCAGTTCTTC
>NA|NA|TRBJ2-3|TRBV7-9
CASSSRTSTDTQYF
TGTGCCAGCAGCTCCCGGACTAGCACAGATACGCAGTATTTT
>NA|NA|TRBJ2-2|TRBV7-8
CASSLVRPANTGELFF
TGTGCCAGCAGCTTAGTCAGACCCGCGAACACCGGGGAGCTGTTTTTT
>TRBD1|NA|TRBJ2-1|TRBV24-1
CATSDFAGGQGVYEQFF
TGTGCCACCAGTGATTTCGCGGGGGGACAGGGGGTATATGAGCAGTTCTTC
>NA|NA|TRBJ2-3|TRBV7-3
CASSLGQAGDTQYF
TGTGCCAGCAGCTTAGGTCAGGCCGGGGATACGCAGTATTTT